Listed below are T cell receptor beta chains from one sample, sequenced in a study of identical twins. TCRdb independently ran MiXCR on the 5' RACE reads; one entry per CDR3 protein. The sample lists fewer than 450,000 distinct CDR3 sequences, approximately 8.7% occurring once. The sample was naive T cells sorted from blood. These receptors were taken from a woman aged 45-60 years in good health. Each CDR3 is given with its conserved first and last residue. The D gene is left open where the match is weak. The size of a clone is reported for some rows only, either as once, few or many, or as a class for expanded clones.

d_call clone_size j_call v_call cdr3_aa cdr3_nt
TRBD1 many TRBJ2-1 TRBV25-1 CASSGRDRGSNEQFF TGTGCCAGCAGTGGGCGGGACAGGGGGAGCAATGAGCAGTTCTTC
TRBD1 few TRBJ1-1 TRBV7-2 CASSLHRGPNTEAFF TGTGCCAGCAGCCTACACAGGGGCCCGAACACTGAAGCTTTCTTT
. . TRBJ2-1 TRBV5-1 CASSGGASSYNEQFF TGCGCCAGCAGCGGGGGTGCGAGCTCCTACAATGAGCAGTTCTTC
. . TRBJ2-1 TRBV29-1 CSVETLGGYEQFF TGCAGCGTTGAGACGCTTGGGGGCTATGAGCAGTTCTTC
. . TRBJ2-7 TRBV7-8 CASSSSRWEQYF TGTGCCAGCAGCAGCTCAAGATGGGAGCAGTACTTC
. many TRBJ2-3 TRBV20-1 CSARPDSGDTQYF TGCAGTGCCCGACCCGACTCAGGAGATACGCAGTATTTT
TRBD2 . TRBJ2-2 TRBV30 CAWSTGGSLNTGELFF TGTGCCTGGAGCACGGGGGGGAGCTTGAACACCGGGGAGCTGTTTTTT
TRBD1 many TRBJ2-3 TRBV5-5 CASSSQGFGTDTQYF TGTGCCAGCAGCTCACAGGGGTTTGGCACAGATACGCAGTATTTT
. few TRBJ2-5 TRBV5-1 CASSLDISQETQYF TGCGCCAGCAGCCTTGATATCTCCCAAGAGACCCAGTACTTC
TRBD2 . TRBJ2-5 TRBV5-1 CASSRTLLAGAKQETQYF TGCGCCAGCAGCCGGACTTTACTAGCGGGAGCGAAACAAGAGACCCAGTACTTC
. few TRBJ2-5 TRBV11-1 CASSFGAQETQYF TGTGCCAGCAGCTTTGGAGCGCAAGAGACCCAGTACTTC
TRBD2 . TRBJ2-5 TRBV29-1 CSGASGTPGETQYF TGCAGCGGGGCTAGCGGGACCCCGGGGGAGACCCAGTACTTC
. many TRBJ2-1 TRBV7-6 CASSLGASWYNEQFF TGTGCCAGCAGCTTAGGGGCTTCTTGGTACAATGAGCAGTTCTTC
TRBD1 once TRBJ2-2 TRBV7-6 CASSLHRTGANTGELFF TGTGCCAGCAGCCTACACAGGACAGGGGCGAACACCGGGGAGCTGTTTTTT
. . TRBJ2-2 TRBV20-1 CSASEGLPGGELFF TGCAGTGCTAGTGAGGGACTTCCAGGAGGGGAGCTGTTTTTT
. . TRBJ1-1 TRBV4-1 CASSHLQGGHTEAFF TGCGCCAGCAGCCACCTGCAGGGAGGTCACACTGAAGCTTTCTTT
TRBD1 few TRBJ2-5 TRBV20-1 CSALDRGHLETQYF TGCAGTGCTCTGGACAGGGGGCATTTGGAGACCCAGTACTTC
. many TRBJ2-7 TRBV27 CASSSSSYEQYF TGTGCCAGCAGTTCAAGCTCCTACGAGCAGTACTTC
. . TRBJ1-4 TRBV20-1 CSAPLATNEKLFF TGCAGTGCCCCGCTCGCAACTAATGAAAAACTGTTTTTT
. many TRBJ1-4 TRBV5-1 CASSLGGRRDEKLFF TGCGCCAGCAGCTTGGGGGGGAGACGCGATGAAAAACTGTTTTTT
. . TRBJ1-5 TRBV20-1 CSARPRDGIYQPQHF TGCAGTGCTAGACCCCGGGACGGAATTTATCAGCCCCAGCATTTT
. . TRBJ2-3 TRBV5-6 CASSPGTITDTQYF TGTGCCAGCAGTCCCGGGACAATCACAGATACGCAGTATTTT
TRBD1 . TRBJ2-3 TRBV5-1 CASSLDRGTSTDTQYF TGCGCCAGCAGCTTAGACAGGGGCACTAGCACAGATACGCAGTATTTT
. few TRBJ2-3 TRBV29-1 CSPSVGTDTQYF TGCAGCCCGAGTGTTGGGACAGATACGCAGTATTTT
TRBD2 many TRBJ2-1 TRBV10-3 CATQKSSGFAPEQFF TGTGCCACCCAGAAGTCTAGCGGGTTCGCCCCAGAGCAGTTCTTC
. . TRBJ1-5 TRBV24-1 CATSDPSGGNQPQHF TGTGCCACCAGTGACCCCAGCGGGGGCAATCAGCCCCAGCATTTT
TRBD1 many TRBJ2-7 TRBV5-1 CASRLGGLSYEQYF TGCGCCAGCAGATTAGGGGGCCTTTCCTACGAGCAGTACTTC
TRBD2 few TRBJ2-7 TRBV12-3/TRBV12-4 CASRPGTSYLREQYF TGTGCCAGCAGGCCCGGGACTAGCTACCTTCGCGAGCAGTACTTC
. . TRBJ1-4 TRBV5-1 CASSYGRANEKLFF TGCGCCAGCAGTTACGGCAGGGCTAATGAAAAACTGTTTTTT
. few TRBJ2-1 TRBV3-1 CASSPGRRNPPFF TGTGCCAGCAGCCCGGGACGCCGGAACCCCCCGTTCTTC
TRBD1 many TRBJ2-5 TRBV29-1 CSVTGGIKETQYF TGCAGCGTTACAGGGGGCATCAAAGAGACCCAGTACTTC
. many TRBJ1-2 TRBV10-3 CAISDRRFYGYTF TGTGCCATCAGTGACAGGCGCTTCTATGGCTACACCTTC
. . TRBJ2-5 TRBV3-1 CATFNTQNIQETQYF TGTGCCACCTTCAACACCCAGAACATACAAGAGACCCAGTACTTC
. . TRBJ1-5 TRBV2 CASSALAGNQPQHF TGTGCCAGCAGTGCCCTCGCGGGCAATCAGCCCCAGCATTTT
TRBD2 many TRBJ2-3 TRBV10-3 CAISVSGSYTTDTQYF TGTGCCATCAGTGTTAGCGGGAGCTACACCACAGATACGCAGTATTTT
. many TRBJ2-3 TRBV5-5 CAGQGATTDTQYF TGTGCCGGCCAGGGAGCCACCACAGATACGCAGTATTTT
TRBD1 . TRBJ2-1 TRBV12-3/TRBV12-4 CASRAVQGPPSEQFF TGTGCCAGCAGGGCGGTACAGGGGCCACCTTCCGAGCAGTTCTTC
. . TRBJ2-7 TRBV11-3 CASSPRRGYEQYF TGTGCCAGCAGCCCCCGCAGGGGTTACGAGCAGTACTTC
. many TRBJ1-2 TRBV5-1 CASSSGEAGYGYTF TGCGCCAGCAGCTCGGGCGAAGCGGGCTATGGCTACACCTTC
TRBD1 . TRBJ2-7 TRBV3-1 CASSQTGTGAEQYF TGTGCCAGCAGCCAGACCGGGACAGGGGCCGAGCAGTACTTC
TRBD1 . TRBJ1-5 TRBV20-1 CSARDRGNQPQHF TGCAGTGCTAGGGACAGGGGCAATCAGCCCCAGCATTTT
. few TRBJ2-7 TRBV29-1 CSARLTDEQYF TGCAGCGCCAGACTGACTGACGAGCAGTACTTC
. many TRBJ1-3 TRBV7-9 CASADTWGNTIYF TGTGCCAGCGCCGATACGTGGGGAAACACCATATATTTT
. . TRBJ2-5 TRBV7-9 CASRQNGETQYF TGTGCCAGCAGACAAAACGGGGAGACCCAGTACTTC
TRBD1 . TRBJ2-7 TRBV5-1 CASSLSAGTGVEQYF TGCGCCAGCAGCTTGTCAGCCGGGACAGGGGTTGAGCAGTACTTC
. many TRBJ2-1 TRBV24-1 CATSDFSGGSTEQFF TGTGCCACCAGTGACTTTTCGGGTGGATCAACTGAGCAGTTCTTC
TRBD1 many TRBJ2-7 TRBV12-5 CASGLITGTGPYEQYF TGTGCTAGTGGTTTGATTACCGGGACAGGCCCCTACGAGCAGTACTTC
. many TRBJ2-1 TRBV4-1 CASSQELGEQFF TGCGCCAGCAGCCAAGAGCTGGGTGAGCAGTTCTTC
. few TRBJ2-2 TRBV7-2 CASSSNLASKRHGELFF TGTGCCAGCAGCTCAAATCTAGCGTCGAAACGGCACGGGGAGCTGTTTTTT
. . TRBJ2-2 TRBV10-2 CAGGVGAGELFF TGCGCCGGCGGGGTCGGTGCCGGGGAGCTGTTTTTT
. . TRBJ2-5 TRBV29-1 CSVKGSQETQYF TGCAGCGTTAAGGGCTCCCAAGAGACCCAGTACTTC
TRBD1 . TRBJ1-1 TRBV2 CASSGQEGGTEAFF TGTGCCAGTTCAGGACAGGAGGGGGGCACTGAAGCTTTCTTT
. many TRBJ2-1 TRBV6-2/TRBV6-3 CASSYFLGVQFF TGTGCCAGCAGTTACTTCTTGGGAGTTCAGTTCTTC
. . TRBJ2-7 TRBV30 CAWSPTDRSSYEQYF TGTGCCTGGAGTCCCACCGACAGGAGCTCCTACGAGCAGTACTTC
. many TRBJ2-3 TRBV29-1 CSVPPTYTDTQYF TGCAGCGTCCCGCCCACTTACACAGATACGCAGTATTTT
. few TRBJ2-1 TRBV12-3/TRBV12-4 CASTLFGLNEQFF TGTGCCAGCACGCTTTTCGGACTTAATGAGCAGTTCTTC
. few TRBJ2-1 TRBV7-8 CASSLIRLGGEQFF TGTGCCAGCAGCTTGATCCGACTAGGGGGTGAGCAGTTCTTC
. few TRBJ2-1 TRBV20-1 CSAEPGRKDNEQFF TGCAGTGCGGAGCCGGGACGCAAAGACAATGAGCAGTTCTTC
TRBD2 few TRBJ2-1 TRBV12-5 CASGVAGGNNEQFF TGTGCTAGTGGGGTAGCGGGGGGAAACAATGAGCAGTTCTTC